These 10 T cell receptor beta chains originate from one sample sequenced in a study of blood T cell repertoires in COVID-19. Only in-frame clones appear in the TCRdb table, and some are missing; sequencing was by immunoSEQ multiplex PCR. The table records about 260,000 clones, about 85% of them present only once. What was sequenced was peripheral blood. The receptors were gathered from a man between 60 and 70 years old with acute or convalescent COVID-19.

This clone has a count of ten or more. CDR3 in DNA: TGTGCCAGCAGCTTTTCCCGACAGGTTAATGAAAAACTGTTTTTT. Amino acid sequence: CASSFSRQVNEKLFF. The chain has TRBV7-9 and TRBJ1-4; maybe TRBD1 (6 bases). The CDR3 spans 15 residues. The germline gives CDR1 SEHNR, CDR2 FQNEAQ (reference sequence). With 3 bases removed from V and 4 bases from J, the gap between germline ends came to 12 bases.

V is TRBV3-1 (or the pseudogene TRBV3-2) and J is TRBJ2-5, with D perhaps TRBD2 (5 bases). Trimming stripped 3 bases from V and 8 bases from J, with 10 bases between. CDR1 and CDR2 from the germline V gene are LGHDT and YNNKEL (reference sequence). CDR3 size: 12 residues. CDR3 sequence: CASSQGEGTQYF. Written as DNA, the CDR3 is TGTGCCAGCAGCCAGGGCGAGGGCACCCAGTACTTC.

V gene TRBV5-1 combines with J gene TRBJ1-2; the D gene is possibly TRBD1 (6 bases). The germline CDR1 and CDR2 sequences are SGHRS and YFSETQ. V shed 3 bases and J shed 6 bases, with 12 bases lying between them. This CDR3 has 13 residues. CDR3 in amino acids: CASSSQGEDGYTF. The DNA for the CDR3 is TGCGCCAGCAGCTCACAGGGAGAGGATGGCTACACCTTC.

V and J are TRBV6-5 and TRBJ2-5, with D unresolved. CDR1 and CDR2 from the germline V gene are MNHEY and SVGAGI. The CDR3 is 14 residues long. V was pared by 5 bases and J by 0 bases, with 10 bases between. CDR3 coding DNA: TGTGCCAGCAGTAAGACACTGTACCAAGAGACCCAGTACTTC. It codes for CASSKTLYQETQYF.

The chain is built from TRBV9 and TRBJ2-1, with TRBD2 matching over 15 bases. V lost 4 bases to trimming and J lost 8 bases; unmatched junction nucleotides: 10. The CDR3 is 17 amino acids. CDR1 and CDR2 from the germline V gene are SGDLS and YYNGEE. The DNA of the CDR3 is TGTGCCAGCAGCAACGGACTAGCGGGGGGGCGAGTACATGAGCAGTTCTTC. It is translated as CASSNGLAGGRVHEQFF.

The chain carries TRBV10-3 and TRBJ1-1, with D possibly being TRBD1 (5 bases). Germline-derived CDR1 and CDR2 are ENHRY and SYGVKD. CDR3 length equals 13 residues. V lost 6 bases to trimming and J lost 6 bases, with 14 bases between them. CDR3: CAISEGLRAEAFF. The CDR3 bases are TGTGCCATCAGCGAGGGGTTGAGGGCTGAAGCTTTCTTT.

V usage is TRBV6-5 and J usage is TRBJ2-5, with D perhaps TRBD1 (6 bases). The V end lost 7 bases, the J end lost 4 bases, and 13 bases lay between the germline ends. Germline V gives CDR1 MNHEY, CDR2 SVGAGI. This CDR3 spans 13 amino acids. The CDR3 spells CASTRGLGETQYF. The DNA of the CDR3 is TGTGCCAGCACCAGGGGTTTAGGAGAGACCCAGTACTTC.

J is TRBJ1-2 and V is TRBV3-1 (or the pseudogene TRBV3-2); 9 bases map to TRBD1. V gave up 1 base and J gave up 5 bases; unmatched junction bases: 5. Germline CDR1 reads LGHDT; CDR2 reads YNNKEL (reference sequence). The CDR3 is 15 residues long. The CDR3 region has the DNA TGTGCCAGCAGCCAAGGACCCGACAGGGGGTATGGCTACACCTTC. The encoded protein is CASSQGPDRGYGYTF.

This chain connects TRBV21-1 to TRBJ2-2; the table calls TRBD1, which could not be checked here. TRBV21-1 is flagged as a pseudogene. The CDR3 is made up of 18 amino acids. CDR3 sequence: CASSKGPPRGTNTGELFF. The CDR3 DNA reads as TGTGCCAGCAGCAAAGGGCCTCCAAGGGGCACGAACACCGGGGAGCTGTTTTTT.

The chain employs TRBV5-4 and TRBJ2-7; possibly TRBD1 for D (6 bases). Per the germline V gene, CDR1 is SGHNT and CDR2 is YYREEE (reference sequence). The CDR3 extends over 14 amino acids. Trimming cost V 3 bases and J 2 bases, with 12 bases left between them. CDR3 protein: CASSSTGIPYEQYF. Written as DNA, the CDR3 is TGTGCCAGCAGCTCGACAGGTATCCCCTACGAGCAGTACTTC.